One sample yielded the 23 T cell receptor beta chains listed below, sequenced in a study of cytomegalovirus exposure and HLA in healthy donors. Vbeta (60) and Jbeta (13) primers were used in the PCR. Only in-frame clones appear in the TCRdb table, and some are missing; sequencing was by immunoSEQ multiplex PCR. Of some 200,000 clones in the sample, under 80% were seen once. The sample consisted of PBMCs. All receptors derive from a female donor in good health and CMV-seronegative.

The gene calls are TRBV19 and TRBJ2-7; no reliable D call. The CDR3 is made up of 12 amino acids. Trimming took off 6 bases at V and 3 bases at J, with 9 bases between the two ends. The germline V gene has CDR1 LNHDA and CDR2 SQIVND (reference sequence). This chain's CDR3 is CASRNQNYEQYF. The CDR3 DNA reads as TGTGCCAGTAGAAATCAAAACTACGAGCAGTACTTC. Combining the CDR3 with reference TRBV19 and TRBJ2-7 gives the whole variable domain DGGITQSPKYLFRKEGQNVTLSCEQNLNHDAMYWYRQDPGQGLRLIYYSQIVNDFQKGDIAEGYSVSREKKESFPLTVTSAQKNPTAFYLCASRNQNYEQYFGPGTRLTVT.

V and J are TRBV6-4 and TRBJ1-5; D is unresolved. Trimming shortened V by 4 bases and J by 4 bases, and 14 bases separated the two germline ends. Germline V gene data show CDR1 as MRHNA and CDR2 as SNTAGT. The CDR3 runs to 15 residues. As DNA, the CDR3 is TGTGCCAGCAGTGTTGGGAGTGAGGGAAATCAGCCCCAGCATTTT. This encodes CASSVGSEGNQPQHF.

The V call is TRBV25-1, the J call TRBJ1-6; 8 bases align to TRBD1. This CDR3 is built from 16 residues. The V gene's germline CDR1 is MGHDK and CDR2 SYGVNS. The V gene end was trimmed by 4 bases and the J gene end by 5 bases; junction bases not matched to a gene: 7. CDR3 sequence (DNA): TGTGCCAGCAGTGTGGGAACAGGGGGGAATAATTCACCCCTCCACTTT. It specifies CASSVGTGGNNSPLHF. Combining the CDR3 with reference TRBV25-1 and TRBJ1-6 gives the whole variable domain EADIYQTPRYLVIGTGKKITLECSQTMGHDKMYWYQQDPGMELHLIHYSYGVNSTEKGDLSSESTVSRIRTEHFPLTLESARPSHTSQYLCASSVGTGGNNSPLHFGNGTRLTVT.

The CDR3 nucleotides read TGCGCCAGCAGCCATTTATCTAGCGCGACGAGCTCCTACAATGAGCAGTTCTTC. This gives the protein CASSHLSSATSSYNEQFF. V and J are TRBV4-3 and TRBJ2-1; D is perhaps TRBD2 (6 bases). The CDR3 extends over 18 amino acids. Trimming took 3 bases from V and 0 from J, leaving 18 bases between them. Germline V gene lookup returns CDR1 LGHNA and CDR2 YSLEER.

The V and J genes are TRBV2 and TRBJ1-1, with unresolved D. CDR1 is SNHLY, CDR2 FYNNEI, per germline. With 4 bases removed from V and 10 bases from J, the gap between germline ends came to 10 bases. The CDR3 sequence is 11 residues long. This CDR3 is CASSGEIRAFF. CDR3 nucleotides: TGTGCCAGCAGTGGGGAGATCCGAGCTTTCTTT.

This chain uses TRBV28 with TRBJ1-3; no reliable D call. V was pared by 3 bases and J by 1 base, with 10 bases between. In germline, CDR1 is MDHEN, CDR2 SYDVKM. CDR3 size: 15 residues. Here the CDR3 reads CASSFLRESGNTIYF. DNA for the CDR3: TGTGCCAGCAGTTTTCTCCGGGAGTCTGGAAACACCATATATTTT.

CDR3 nucleotide sequence: TGCGCCAGCAGCTTGAATACCGGGACTAGCGGGAGGGTCTACGAGCAGTACTTC. This sequence encodes CASSLNTGTSGRVYEQYF. This chain connects TRBV5-1 to TRBJ2-7, with TRBD2 matching 16 bases. The germline gives CDR1 SGHRS, CDR2 YFSETQ. V shed 1 base, J shed 3 bases, and the junction held 7 bases outside the gene matches. This CDR3 contains 18 residues. Based on the CDR3 plus reference TRBV5-1 and TRBJ2-7, the full variable domain is KAGVTQTPRYLIKTRGQQVTLSCSPISGHRSVSWYQQTPGQGLQFLFEYFSETQRNKGNFPGRFSGRQFSNSRSEMNVSTLELGDSALYLCASSLNTGTSGRVYEQYFGPGTRLTVT.

The chain's CDR3 is CASSGPGGATEKLFF. The DNA for the CDR3 is TGTGCCAGCAGCGGGCCGGGGGGCGCGACTGAAAAACTGTTTTTT. This sequence joins TRBV6-5 and TRBJ1-4, with D maybe TRBD1 (6 bases). Germline CDR1 reads MNHEY; CDR2 reads SVGAGI. Trimming stripped 6 bases from V and 7 bases from J, with 18 bases between. This CDR3 has 15 amino acids.

The chain joins TRBV19 to TRBJ1-5; possibly TRBD1 for D (5 bases). The V end lost 1 base, the J end lost 9 bases, and 16 bases lay between the germline ends. Germline CDR1 LNHDA, CDR2 SQIVND (reference sequence). The CDR3 is 15 residues long. The CDR3 region has the DNA TGTGCCAGTAGTATAGCAGTGGGGCCCGCATCGCCCCAGCATTTT. This gives the protein CASSIAVGPASPQHF.

This rearrangement joins TRBV6-5 to TRBJ2-5; 9 bases are shared with TRBD2. The tail of the sequence fits TRBJ2-7 better, so the J call may be wrong. Germline V CDR1 and CDR2: MNHEY, SVGAGI. The CDR3 extends over 14 amino acids. This CDR3 reads CASRRSGGEYEQYF. The DNA of the CDR3 is TGTGCCAGCAGACGTAGCGGGGGAGAATACGAGCAGTACTTC.

This clone has only one observation. The chain has TRBV27 and TRBJ2-7; no firm D call. The germline V and J ends were trimmed by 2 bases and 0 bases, with 5 bases remaining between them. Looked up from germline, CDR1 is MNHEY and CDR2 is SMNVEV (reference sequence). The CDR3 is 13 residues long. CDR3 amino acids: CASSLTVSYEQYF. The CDR3, as DNA: TGTGCCAGCAGTTTAACAGTCTCCTACGAGCAGTACTTC.

The rearrangement uses TRBV28 and TRBJ2-1; 14 bases agree with TRBD2. Trimming at V came to 6 bases and at J to 10 bases, leaving 8 bases not matched to a gene. Germline assignment: CDR1 MDHEN and CDR2 SYDVKM. The CDR3 length is 15 residues. The CDR3 loop reads CASSLGLAGGTEQFF. The CDR3, as DNA: TGTGCCAGCAGCCTTGGACTAGCGGGAGGCACGGAGCAGTTCTTC.

The chain carries TRBV30 and TRBJ1-1; D unresolved. V gave up 1 base and J gave up 2 bases, with 8 bases separating them. CDR3 length equals 13 residues. Germline V gene sequence: CDR1 GTSNPN, CDR2 SVGIG (reference sequence). The CDR3, as DNA: TGTGCCTGGAGTGCCGAGCTTAACACTGAAGCTTTCTTT. This translates into CAWSAELNTEAFF.

This clone was counted a single time. The chain uses TRBV6-1 and TRBJ1-5, with D possibly TRBD1 on 6 matching bases. There are 14 residues in the CDR3. The V and J ends lost 2 bases and 7 bases respectively, with 12 bases between them. Per germline, CDR1 MNHNS and CDR2 SASEGT. CDR3 in DNA: TGTGCCAGCAGTGAACTACAGGGCGGGCAGCCCCAGCATTTT. Translated, it gives CASSELQGGQPQHF.

The chain uses TRBV7-8 and TRBJ2-7, with unresolved D. V shed 2 bases and J shed 1 base, with 6 bases lying between them. The length of the CDR3 is 13 residues. Germline V gives CDR1 SGHVS, CDR2 FQNEAQ. The CDR3 coding sequence is TGTGCCAGCAGCTTACAGATGTCCTACGAGCAGTACTTC. Protein sequence: CASSLQMSYEQYF.

The V call is TRBV9, the J call TRBJ1-2; 9 nucleotides align to TRBD1. The length of the CDR3 is 17 residues. J was trimmed by 2 bases and V by 4 bases; bases with no gene match: 12. Germline V gene data show CDR1 as SGDLS and CDR2 as YYNGEE. CDR3 sequence (DNA): TGTGCCAGCAGCTCACCCAACACAGGGGGCTTCAACTATGGCTACACCTTC. It is translated as CASSSPNTGGFNYGYTF.

The chain joins TRBV5-1 to TRBJ2-2; 7 bases line up with TRBD1. The germline gives CDR1 SGHRS, CDR2 YFSETQ. With V trimmed by 7 bases and J by 1 base, 4 bases remained unmatched. The CDR3 length is 14 residues. The CDR3 bases are TGCGCCAGCGGTGGGACAGTGAACACCGGGGAGCTGTTTTTT. It translates to CASGGTVNTGELFF.

This chain connects TRBV7-3 to TRBJ2-1; 7 bases match TRBD2. The V and J ends lost 1 base and 7 bases, in that order; junction bases with no gene match: 7. This CDR3 comprises 15 residues. Germline CDR1 is SGHTA and CDR2 is FQGTGA. This CDR3 is CASSLMAGEVNEQFF. The CDR3 nucleotides are TGTGCCAGCAGCTTAATGGCGGGAGAAGTAAATGAGCAGTTCTTC. Full variable domain (remainder filled in from reference TRBV7-3 and TRBJ2-1): GAGVSQTPSNKVTEKGKYVELRCDPISGHTALYWYRQSLGQGPEFLIYFQGTGAADDSGLPNDRFFAVRPEGSVSTLKIQRTERGDSAVYLCASSLMAGEVNEQFFGPGTRLTVL.

This chain uses TRBV28 with TRBJ2-3, with D tentatively TRBD2 (7 bases). The CDR3 is 17 residues long. Germline CDR1 and CDR2: MDHEN and SYDVKM. V lost 11 bases and J 4 bases, leaving 28 bases between the germline ends. The CDR3 DNA reads TGTGCCTGTCAGACAGGCGGGAGTCAGGGCACAGCAGATACGCAGTATTTT. Its translation is CACQTGGSQGTADTQYF. Drawing the rest from reference TRBV28 and TRBJ2-3, the complete variable domain is DVKVTQSSRYLVKRTGEKVFLECVQDMDHENMFWYRQDPGLGLRLIYFSYDVKMKEKGDIPEGYSVSREKKERFSLILESASTNQTSMYLCACQTGGSQGTADTQYFGPGTRLTVL.

The gene calls are TRBV19 and TRBJ2-2; maybe TRBD1 (5 bases). This CDR3 has 17 residues. Germline CDR1 reads LNHDA; CDR2 reads SQIVND (reference sequence). V was pared by 3 bases and J by 1 base, with 15 bases between. The CDR3 region has the DNA TGTGCCAGTAGTATTAAAGGTTTCCAGGGGAACACCGGGGAGCTGTTTTTT. Encoded protein: CASSIKGFQGNTGELFF. The full variable domain, completed using reference TRBV19 and TRBJ2-2, is DGGITQSPKYLFRKEGQNVTLSCEQNLNHDAMYWYRQDPGQGLRLIYYSQIVNDFQKGDIAEGYSVSREKKESFPLTVTSAQKNPTAFYLCASSIKGFQGNTGELFFGEGSRLTVL.

The genes are TRBV7-2 and TRBJ2-7; 7 bases fit TRBD1. Germline trimming cut 4 bases from V and 2 bases from J; bases unmatched to any gene: 8. The CDR3 is 15 residues long. CDR1 SGHTA and CDR2 FQGNSA come from the germline V gene. CDR3 coding DNA: TGTGCCAGCAGCTCGCGTACAGGGGTCCCCTACGAGCAGTACTTC. Translation gives CASSSRTGVPYEQYF.

The gene calls are TRBV28 and TRBJ1-2; tentatively, D is TRBD1 (5 bases). Trimming left V 4 bases short and J 8 bases short, with 20 bases between. This CDR3 region has 15 residues. CDR1 is MDHEN, CDR2 SYDVKM, per germline. The DNA for the CDR3 is TGTGCCAGCAGTTCGCACGCCGGGACTTTATACGGCTACACCTTC. Protein product: CASSSHAGTLYGYTF.

J is TRBJ1-2 and V is TRBV4-3; D not certain. The CDR3 spans 14 residues. Germline V gives CDR1 LGHNA, CDR2 YSLEER. The V and J ends lost 2 bases and 1 base respectively, with 8 bases between them. This CDR3 is CASSQTDVNYGYTF. The DNA of the CDR3 is TGCGCCAGCAGCCAAACTGATGTTAACTATGGCTACACCTTC.